The rows below give T cell receptor beta chains drawn from one sample of a study of T cells after yellow fever vaccination. MiXCR was run by TCRdb on the 5' RACE reads, yielding one entry per CDR3 protein. The sample lists 110,000 or so distinct CDR3 sequences, 5.5% to 8% occurring once. The sequencing used CD4+ T cells sorted from PBMCs, collected about 41 days after the first yellow fever vaccination. The receptors shown here come from a man younger than 35 who received the YFV17D yellow fever vaccine. Each CDR3 is given with its conserved first and last residue. A D gene is named only where the DNA matches it firmly. Some rows have no size entry. The others give once, few or many, or a class for an expanded clone.

d_gene | j_gene | abundance | v_gene | CDR3nt | CDR3aa
. | TRBJ2-3 | many | TRBV6-6 | TGTGCCAGCTGGCGGGGCCCAGATACGCAGTATTTT | CASWRGPDTQYF
. | TRBJ2-3 | many | TRBV6-1 | TGTGCCAGCAGCGAATGGGGGAGGAATTCAGATACGCAGTATTTT | CASSEWGRNSDTQYF
TRBD1 | TRBJ2-2 | many | TRBV5-1 | TGCGCCAGCAGCTTGCGGACAGGGACCGGGGAGCTGTTTTTT | CASSLRTGTGELFF
TRBD2 | TRBJ2-3 | many | TRBV6-1 | TGTGCCAGCCGCCGGAGTAGCGGGGGGGCCTCGGATACGCAGTATTTT | CASRRSSGGASDTQYF
. | TRBJ2-2 | many | TRBV5-1 | TGCGCCAGCAGCTTGGAGGGTTCCGGGGAGCTGTTTTTT | CASSLEGSGELFF
. | TRBJ2-3 | many | TRBV10-2 | TGCGCCAGCAGGGTTACTTTTGGGGTCGGGCAGTATTTT | CASRVTFGVGQYF
. | TRBJ1-1 | . | TRBV18 | TGTGCCAGCTCACCGCGGGTCGGGCTCAACACTGAAGCTTTCTTT | CASSPRVGLNTEAFF
. | TRBJ1-3 | many | TRBV6-5 | TGTGCCAGCAGTTACTCGATTCCCTTGTTTGGAAACACCATATATTTT | CASSYSIPLFGNTIYF
. | TRBJ2-7 | many | TRBV27 | TGTGCCAGCCGAGAAGCGCAGCCACCCTACGAGCAGTACTTC | CASREAQPPYEQYF
TRBD1 | TRBJ1-6 | many | TRBV14 | TGTGCCAGCAGTCCTCCGGGACAGTTCACCCTGGGGTCACCCCTCCACTTT | CASSPPGQFTLGSPLHF
. | TRBJ2-1 | many | TRBV5-6 | TGTGCCAGCAGCTTCGGGGCAGGGGAGAGCTCCTACAATGAGCAGTTCTTC | CASSFGAGESSYNEQFF
. | TRBJ1-1 | many | TRBV5-8 | TGTGCCAGCAGCTTTTCCGGGGTTGTCACTGAAGCTTTCTTT | CASSFSGVVTEAFF
. | TRBJ2-6 | many | TRBV7-2 | TGTGCCAGCAGCCCAGTCGGGCTCTCTGGGGCCAACGTCCTGACTTTC | CASSPVGLSGANVLTF
TRBD2 | TRBJ2-3 | many | TRBV10-1 | TGCGCCAGCAGTGAGTCAGCGGGGGGGCCTAGCACAGATACGCAGTATTTT | CASSESAGGPSTDTQYF
. | TRBJ2-3 | many | TRBV20-1 | TGCAGTGCAGCGGCCACAGATACGCAGTATTTT | CSAAATDTQYF
. | TRBJ2-3 | many | TRBV5-1 | TGCGCCAGCAGAGTTCCCTACCGGGGGAGAACCGTGAATACGCAGTATTTT | CASRVPYRGRTVNTQYF
TRBD1 | TRBJ2-4 | many | TRBV5-1 | TGCGCCAGCAGCCGGCAACAGGGGGCTGGGGAAAACATTCAGTACTTC | CASSRQQGAGENIQYF
TRBD1 | TRBJ2-3 | many | TRBV29-1 | TGCAGCGTCCGCCTGTATGCAGGGGGCCCTAGCACAGATACGCAGTATTTT | CSVRLYAGGPSTDTQYF
. | TRBJ2-3 | many | TRBV7-2 | TGTGGAGTGGGCGGGCGCGGAGATACGCAGTATTTT | CGVGGRGDTQYF
. | TRBJ1-2 | many | TRBV4-1 | TGCGCCAGCAGCCTAGCGGGGGTCGCTGAACGCTACACCTTC | CASSLAGVAERYTF
. | TRBJ2-1 | once | TRBV19 | TGTGCCAGTAGTATTAACTCGGTAGGGGTCAATGAGCAGTTCTTC | CASSINSVGVNEQFF
TRBD1 | TRBJ2-6 | many | TRBV4-1 | TGCGCCAGCAGCCAATTGCCGGGACAGGCCTACTCTGGGGCCAACGTCCTGACTTTC | CASSQLPGQAYSGANVLTF
. | TRBJ2-1 | many | TRBV14 | TGTGCCAGCAGCCAATATATCGGTAGCAATGAGCAGTTCTTC | CASSQYIGSNEQFF
. | TRBJ2-2 | few | TRBV6-1 | TGTGCCAGCAGACTGAACGGGGCGCTTACCGGGGAGCTGTTTTTT | CASRLNGALTGELFF
TRBD2 | TRBJ2-1 | many | TRBV5-1 | TGCGCCAGCAGCTTGGCAGGACTAGCGGGGGGGCACAATGAGCAGTTCTTC | CASSLAGLAGGHNEQFF
. | TRBJ1-5 | many | TRBV6-1 | TGTGCCAGCAGGCCCGGGACGGTCAATCAGCCCCAGCATTTT | CASRPGTVNQPQHF
TRBD2 | TRBJ2-1 | many | TRBV15 | TGTGCCACCAGCAGAGGACCACCTAGCGGGGTAGATGAGCAGTTCTTC | CATSRGPPSGVDEQFF
. | TRBJ2-4 | many | TRBV30 | TGTGCCTGGAGTGGGGCTGGGGGATACCTAGCCAAAAACATTCAGTACTTC | CAWSGAGGYLAKNIQYF
. | TRBJ2-2 | many | TRBV5-4 | TGTGCCAGCAGCTTGGAGGTCGCGAACACCGGGGAGCTGTTTTTT | CASSLEVANTGELFF
TRBD1 | TRBJ1-2 | many | TRBV2 | TGTGCCAGCCTTTATTTGGGACAGAGCTATGGCTACACCTTC | CASLYLGQSYGYTF